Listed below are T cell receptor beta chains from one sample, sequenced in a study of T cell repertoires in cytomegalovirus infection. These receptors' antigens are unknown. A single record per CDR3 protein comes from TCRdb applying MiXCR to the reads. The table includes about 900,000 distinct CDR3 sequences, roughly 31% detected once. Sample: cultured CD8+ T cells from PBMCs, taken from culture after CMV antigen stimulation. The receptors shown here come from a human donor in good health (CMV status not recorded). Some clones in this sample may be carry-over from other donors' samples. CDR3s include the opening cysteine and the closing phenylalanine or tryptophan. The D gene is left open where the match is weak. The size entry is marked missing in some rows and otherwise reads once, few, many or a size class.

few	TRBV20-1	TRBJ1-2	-	TGCAGTGCTAGAGATCGTAGAAGAGCTAACTATGGCTACACCTTC	CSARDRRRANYGYTF
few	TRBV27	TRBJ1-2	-	TGTGCCAGCGCGACAGGAAACTATGGCTACACCTTC	CASATGNYGYTF
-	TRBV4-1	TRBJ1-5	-	TGCGCCAGCAGCCAAGAGGACGCGGGCAATCAGCCCCAGCATTTT	CASSQEDAGNQPQHF
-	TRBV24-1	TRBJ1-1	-	TGTGCCACCAGTGCCTCGACCCAAACCTTCACTGAAGCTTTCTTT	CATSASTQTFTEAFF
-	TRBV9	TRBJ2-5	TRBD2	TGTGCCAGCAGCGTAGTTGCGGGGGACCAAGAGACCCAGTACTTC	CASSVVAGDQETQYF
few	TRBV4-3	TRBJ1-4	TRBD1	TGCGCCAGCAGCCAAGTTTTCCCGACAGGGGGAAATGAAAAACTGTTTTTT	CASSQVFPTGGNEKLFF
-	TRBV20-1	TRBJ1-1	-	TGCAGTGTGCCGGTGGTTGAAGCTTTCTTT	CSVPVVEAFF
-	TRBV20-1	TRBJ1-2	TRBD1	TGCAGTGCTAGAAACCGGGACAGAGGGTATGGCTACACCTTC	CSARNRDRGYGYTF
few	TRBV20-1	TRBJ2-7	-	TGCAGTGCTAGAGGGGTGACGCACAACTCCTACGAGCAGTACTTC	CSARGVTHNSYEQYF
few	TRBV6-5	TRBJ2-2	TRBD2	TGTGCCAGCAGTTACTCGGGGGGGACCCCAGGCGGGACCGGGGAGCTGTTTTTT	CASSYSGGTPGGTGELFF
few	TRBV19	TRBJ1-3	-	TGTGCCGCCCGACTCGGGGGGAACTCTGGAAACACCATATATTTT	CAARLGGNSGNTIYF
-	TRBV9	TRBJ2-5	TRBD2	TGTGCCAGCAGCGAGACTAGCGGGAGACAAGAGACCCAGTACTTC	CASSETSGRQETQYF
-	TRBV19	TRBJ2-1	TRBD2	TGTGCCAGTAGTATAGATAAAACTAGCGGTATCTACAATGAGCAGTTCTTC	CASSIDKTSGIYNEQFF
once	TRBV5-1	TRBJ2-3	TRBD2	TGCGCCAGCAGCTTGGATCCTAGCGGAATATCTAGCACAGATACGCAGTATTTT	CASSLDPSGISSTDTQYF
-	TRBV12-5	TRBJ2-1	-	TGTGCTAGTGGTTTGACCCCTAGCGTTGAGCAGTTCTTC	CASGLTPSVEQFF
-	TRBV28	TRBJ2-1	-	TGTGCCAGCAGTTTTCTGAGCGGGTTGAACAATGAGCAGTTCTTC	CASSFLSGLNNEQFF